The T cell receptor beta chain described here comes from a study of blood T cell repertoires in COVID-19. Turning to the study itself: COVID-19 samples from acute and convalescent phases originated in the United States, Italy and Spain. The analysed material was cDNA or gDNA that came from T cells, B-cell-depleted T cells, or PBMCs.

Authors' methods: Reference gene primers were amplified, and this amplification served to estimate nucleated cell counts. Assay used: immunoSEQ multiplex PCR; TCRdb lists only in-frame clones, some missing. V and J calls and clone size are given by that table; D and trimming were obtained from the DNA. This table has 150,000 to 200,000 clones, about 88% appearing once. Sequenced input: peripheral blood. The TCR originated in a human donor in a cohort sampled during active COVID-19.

The CDR3 bases are TGTGCCAGTAGCAAACAGGGGGTAAAGGGACAGCCCCAGCATTTT. This translates into CASSKQGVKGQPQHF. This rearrangement joins TRBV19 to TRBJ1-5; 8 bases map to TRBD1. Trimming cost V 6 bases and J 7 bases; bases outside gene matches: 11. This CDR3 has 15 residues. Germline CDR1 reads LNHDA; CDR2 reads SQIVND (reference sequence).